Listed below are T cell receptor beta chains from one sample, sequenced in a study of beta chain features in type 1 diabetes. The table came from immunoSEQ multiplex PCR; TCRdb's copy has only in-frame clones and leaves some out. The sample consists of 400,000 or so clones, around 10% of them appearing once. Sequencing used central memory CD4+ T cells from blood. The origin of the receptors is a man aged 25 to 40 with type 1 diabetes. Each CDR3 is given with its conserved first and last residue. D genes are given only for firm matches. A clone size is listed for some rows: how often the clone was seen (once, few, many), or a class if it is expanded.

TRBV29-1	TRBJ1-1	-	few	TGCAGCGTTCCGAAGGTGGCAGGCACTGAAGCTTTCTTT	CSVPKVAGTEAFF
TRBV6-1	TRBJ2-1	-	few	TGTGCCAGCAGTGGACTCCGGGACTCAGCCCCGTTCTTC	CASSGLRDSAPFF
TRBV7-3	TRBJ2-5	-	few	TGTGCCAGCAGCTTAGATTTGGGGAGAGAGACCCAGTACTTC	CASSLDLGRETQYF
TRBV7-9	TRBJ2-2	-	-	TGTGCCAGAACGGGATCAGTTGGGGAGCTGTTTTTT	CARTGSVGELFF
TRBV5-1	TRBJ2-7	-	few	TGCGCCAGCAGCTTGGAACAGGTTTACGAGCAGTACTTC	CASSLEQVYEQYF
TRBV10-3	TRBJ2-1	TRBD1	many	TGTGCCATCAGTGAGTCTTTAGTGGGGACAGGGGTGATCTTC	CAISESLVGTGVIF
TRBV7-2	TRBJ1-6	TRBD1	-	TGTGCCAGCAGACCGGGACAGGGATTTTCACCCCTCCACTTT	CASRPGQGFSPLHF
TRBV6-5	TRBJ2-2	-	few	TGTGCCAGCAGTTACTCGAACACCGGGGAGCTGTTTTTT	CASSYSNTGELFF
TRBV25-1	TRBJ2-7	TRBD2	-	TGTGCCAGCAGCGGACGAACTAGCGGGAGTAGCTACGAGCAGTACTTC	CASSGRTSGSSYEQYF
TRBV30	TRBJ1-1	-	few	TGTGCCTGGAGCCCTCGGGGTAAGCACACTGAAGCTTTCTTT	CAWSPRGKHTEAFF
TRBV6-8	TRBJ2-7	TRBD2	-	TGTGCCAGCAACACACTAGCGGGGGTACAGTGGCAGTACTTC	CASNTLAGVQWQYF
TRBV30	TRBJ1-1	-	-	TGTGCCTGGAGTGGACCCATCAATGAAGCTTTCTTT	CAWSGPINEAFF
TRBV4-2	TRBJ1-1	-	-	TGTGCCAGCAGCCAAGAATACCGGCAGAACACTGAAGCTTTCTTT	CASSQEYRQNTEAFF
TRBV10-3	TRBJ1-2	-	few	TGTGCCATCGGGACATTCGGCTACTATGGCTACACCTTC	CAIGTFGYYGYTF
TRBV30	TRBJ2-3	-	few	TGTGCCTGGAATACCCTAGACCAAAGCACAGATACGCAGTATTTT	CAWNTLDQSTDTQYF
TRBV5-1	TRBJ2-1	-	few	TGCGCCAGCAGCTTGGACAGGGCTCAAGAGCAGTTCTTC	CASSLDRAQEQFF
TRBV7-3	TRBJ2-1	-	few	TGTGCCAGCAGCTTAGGTCAAGCAAATGAGCAGTTCTTC	CASSLGQANEQFF
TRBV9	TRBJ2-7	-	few	TGTGCCAGCAGCCCCGTACGGGGTAATTCCTACGAGCAGTACTTC	CASSPVRGNSYEQYF
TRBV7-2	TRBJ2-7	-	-	TGTGCCAGCAGCTTATTCGGGTTGGGTGGCGAGCAGTACTTC	CASSLFGLGGEQYF
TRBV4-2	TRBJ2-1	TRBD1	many	TGTGCCAGCAGCCAAAGGGCCCTGACAGGGGGTGTGAATGAGCAGTTCTTC	CASSQRALTGGVNEQFF
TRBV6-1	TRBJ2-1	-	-	TGTGCCAGCAGTGAACAGGGTTTCGCCGACAATGAGCAGTTCTTC	CASSEQGFADNEQFF
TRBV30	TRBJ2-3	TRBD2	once	TGTGCCTGGAGTAGAAGAGCGGGAGGAGGCGATACGCAGTATTTT	CAWSRRAGGGDTQYF
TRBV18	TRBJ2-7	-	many	TGTGCCAGCGGACGGGACGCACCCTACGAGCAGTACTTC	CASGRDAPYEQYF
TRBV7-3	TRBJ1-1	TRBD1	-	TGTGCCAGCAGGCTCGGTTCAGGGGGATCGAACACTGAAGCTTTCTTT	CASRLGSGGSNTEAFF
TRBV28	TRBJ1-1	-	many	TGTGCCAGCAGTTTCATCAGAGTCGGAGCTTTCTTT	CASSFIRVGAFF
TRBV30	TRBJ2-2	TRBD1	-	TGTGCCTGGAGGGGAGGGACAGGGGGGAACACCGGGGAGCTGTTTTTT	CAWRGGTGGNTGELFF
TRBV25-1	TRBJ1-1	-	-	TGTGCCAGCAGTGAATTTGGGAACACTGAAGCTTTCTTT	CASSEFGNTEAFF
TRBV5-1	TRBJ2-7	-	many	TGCGCCAGCAGCTTGGCAGGGCAGTCGAGTGACGAGCAGTACTTC	CASSLAGQSSDEQYF
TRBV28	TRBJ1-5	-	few	TGTGCCAGCAGTCTCCCGATTCGACAGAGCTATAGCAATCAGCCCCAGCATTTT	CASSLPIRQSYSNQPQHF
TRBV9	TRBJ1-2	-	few	TGTGCCTCCACGGGAAGGGCGAAACACTATGGCTACACCTTC	CASTGRAKHYGYTF
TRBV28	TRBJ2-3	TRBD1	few	TGTGCCAGCAGGGGACAGGGTTGGAGCACAGATACGCAGTATTTT	CASRGQGWSTDTQYF
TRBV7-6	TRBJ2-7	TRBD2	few	TGTGCCGACGGCTTAGAAGCGGGGTACCTGGAGTACTTC	CADGLEAGYLEYF